Detailed here is one TCR beta chain. The target of this receptor is not known. Base qualities are not recorded, but no much larger clone differs from it by a single base. Reading the germline V gene gives CDR1 SGHVS and CDR2 FQNEAQ. The V end gives up 1 base and the J end 5 bases, leaving 5 bases in the junction not matched to a gene. There are 17 amino acids in the CDR3, from cysteine to phenylalanine inclusive. The only DNA kept is the CDR3, 51 bases in frame from the first base. The source of the sample is a study of T cell responses to AZD1222 COVID-19 vaccine listed by TCRdb under 2021. In the study overall: AZD1222 recipients with second doses at about 4 weeks or about 12 weeks were pooled, because spike-specific TCR depth and breadth did not differ between schedules. Trial participants were enrolled by age into 18-55, 56-69 and 70-plus year subgroups, with roughly 150, 30 and 60 TCR-sequenced participants respectively. TCR sequencing covered more than 230 trial participants: nearly 210 given two doses of AZD1222 and around 26 given two doses of MenACWY control vaccine.

The CDR3 regions of human TCRbeta chains were analyzed by immunosequencing. From the authors' description of their analysis: TCRs in the repertoires were compared against a reference library of SARS-CoV-2-specific TCRs that had been generated with the MIRA antigen-specificity platform. Breadth was defined as the fraction of unique TCRs that were SARS-CoV-2-associated. Depth was defined as the fraction of total T cells that were SARS-CoV-2-associated. Each spike-specific TCR was assigned to its reactive spike region and to a CD4 or CD8 class using the MIRA data. Log10-transformed breadth and depth values were compared by one-way ANOVA with Sidak's multiple comparisons tests. TCRdb obtained this table from immuneACCESS and retained in-frame rearrangements with V and J assigned. These tables miss some clones; where compared with another copy, unresolved V genes account for less than half of the shortfall, and the remainder is unexplained. The DNA was the basis for D and trimming; V, J and clone size are from that table. A total of roughly 150,000 clones appear in this sample, about 92% of them only once. The ten largest make up around 5% of the sample.

Study-wide conclusions, independent of this receptor: Most participants were white British and females outnumbered males, and the authors suggested that clonal diversity may have been underestimated. The vaccine-associated CD4 TCRs covered the entire spike protein, and the dominant responses fell in regions 160-218 and 743-854. The 56-69-year group was small, and its depth increase did not reach significance, likely because of low power. Nearly half of unique spike-specific TCRs reportedly recognized epitopes outside regions mutated in the B.1.351 and B.1.1.7 variants. Conclusions about previously exposed vaccinees were limited because only six AZD1222 recipients were SARS-CoV-2 seropositive at baseline. No day 14 peak-response samples were available, so repertoires were characterized only after the peak T cell response. A significant rise in spike-specific TCR breadth and depth was observed after two AZD1222 doses relative to day 0 and relative to MenACWY recipients.

The sample's time point label is to be understood as: baseline before first vaccination. The vaccinee samples were drawn from two UK trials, COV001 and COV002, one of which was a single-blind randomized controlled phase 2/3 trial testing AZD1222 (ChAdOx1 nCoV-19) in healthy adults. Trial participant PBMC samples were collected at day 0 and day 28 after the second dose for TCRbeta chain sequencing. The rearranged chain carries TRBV7-8 and TRBJ2-5, and 15 junctional nucleotides match TRBD2. This material consisted of peripheral blood, taken on day 0 of AZD1222 vaccination. The source is an adult in good health. The DNA sequence follows: TGTGCCAGCAGCTTAGGGACTAGCGGGGGGGCTTACGAGACCCAGTACTTC. This codes for CASSLGTSGGAYETQYF.